This TCR beta chain was captured in a study of blood T cell repertoires in COVID-19. Study overall: Sites across the United States, Italy and Spain contributed samples from acute and convalescent COVID-19. The cDNA or gDNA used as material had been derived from T cells, B-cell-depleted T cells, or PBMCs.

The assay was immunoSEQ multiplex PCR, and TCRdb's table has in-frame clones only and misses some. This table has fewer than 250,000 clones, approximately 85% appearing once. V was pared by 4 bases and J by 3 bases, with 15 bases between. The CDR3 spans 15 residues. The germline V gene encodes CDR1 SGHVS and CDR2 FNYEAQ. The rearrangement uses TRBV7-6 and TRBJ1-1; perhaps TRBD1 as D (5 bases). The sequenced material came from PBMCs or T cells enriched from blood (not recorded which). The receptor comes from a woman aged 50 to 65 who had recovered from COVID-19. CDR3 protein: CASSSPGTRDTEAFF. In DNA, the CDR3 is TGTGCCAGCAGCTCGCCCGGGACTAGGGACACTGAAGCTTTCTTT.